These 7 T cell receptor beta chains share one sample of origin, sequenced in a study of post-analysis software for immune sequencing data. Findings and caveats of the study: Included in a set of roughly five TRBV segments more frequent in patients than controls were TRBV5-6, TRBV5-1 and TRBV20-1.

TCR beta cDNA libraries included unique molecular identifiers. TCRdb reprocessed the PCR reads with MiXCR, giving one entry per CDR3 protein. The profile covers about 770,000 distinct CDR3 sequences, with 35% to 55% appearing a single time and around 4.7% taken by the ten largest. Antigens of these TCRs are unknown. The sample taken for sequencing was blood. The receptors were gathered from a girl aged 5 to 17 with multiple sclerosis.

This clonotype was observed a few times. V and J are TRBV6-1 and TRBJ2-1; the D gene is possibly TRBD2 (6 bases). V was cut by 4 bases and J by 5 bases, with 21 bases left in between. Germline V gene sequence: CDR1 MNHNS, CDR2 SASEGT. The CDR3 totals 17 residues. The CDR3 sequence: CASSVIGRSGNNNEQFF. The DNA for the CDR3 is TGTGCCAGCAGTGTCATAGGTCGTAGCGGAAATAACAATGAGCAGTTCTTC.

V usage is TRBV7-6 and J usage is TRBJ2-1; 10 positions match TRBD1. Germline CDR1 SGHVS, CDR2 FNYEAQ. Trimming at V came to 1 base and at J to 3 bases, leaving 12 bases not matched to a gene. The CDR3 length is 19 residues. CDR3 in DNA: TGTGCCAGCAGCTTAGGGTGGGGACAGGGGCTCAGTAGCTACAATGAGCAGTTCTTC. Encoded protein: CASSLGWGQGLSSYNEQFF.

To note about this clonotype: One junction end disagrees with the germline gene, perhaps due to a read error. This sequence joins TRBV6-5 and TRBJ2-7; 8 bases match TRBD1. The CDR3 is made up of 14 amino acids. Germline V lookup: CDR1 MNHEY, CDR2 SVGAGI. In DNA, the CDR3 is TGTGCCAGCAGGGCCGGACAGGGAAAATACGGGCAGTACTTC. As protein: CASRAGQGKYGQYF.

The rearrangement links TRBV20-1 to TRBJ2-3; D tentatively fits TRBD1 or TRBD2 (5 bases each). The V gene's germline CDR1 is DFQATT and CDR2 SNEGSKA (reference sequence). The CDR3 is 13 residues long. V lost 4 bases, J lost 5 bases, and 13 bases lay in between. Written as DNA, the CDR3 is TGCAGTGCTAAGGGGCTAGCCGAAGATACGCAGTATTTT. Translating gives CSAKGLAEDTQYF.

This chain joins TRBV12-3 or TRBV12-4 and TRBJ1-2; perhaps TRBD1 as D (6 bases). The CDR3 totals 13 residues. Trimming cost V 6 bases and J 8 bases, with 16 bases left between them. The CDR3 coding sequence is TGTGCCAGCAGCGCCGCTCAGGGGATCGGCTACACCTTC. Amino acid sequence: CASSAAQGIGYTF.

V usage is TRBV7-9 and J usage is TRBJ2-5; D possibly uses TRBD1 or TRBD2 (5 bases each). The CDR3 is 15 residues long. V was pared by 6 bases and J by 0 bases, with 14 bases between. CDR1 is SEHNR and CDR2 is FQNEAQ in the germline V gene (reference sequence). The chain's CDR3 is CASSQDTGYQETQYF. In DNA, the CDR3 is TGTGCCAGCAGTCAGGACACGGGGTACCAAGAGACCCAGTACTTC.

This clonotype was seen more than once but under ten times. The rearrangement joins TRBV10-3 to TRBJ2-5; TRBD1 matches 8 bases. Trimming cost V 7 bases and J 4 bases; bases outside gene matches: 5. Germline V gene lookup returns CDR1 ENHRY and CDR2 SYGVKD. This CDR3 has 13 amino acids. CDR3 DNA sequence: TGTGCCATCAAGGACAGGGAAGGAGAGACCCAGTACTTC. Translated: CAIKDREGETQYF.